Each of the 14 T cell receptor beta chains below was sequenced from the same sample in a study of T cell clonotyping in hematopoietic cell transplantation. The method was immunoSEQ multiplex PCR; TCRdb's version includes in-frame clones alone and lacks a portion of them. The sample has roughly 13,000 clones, about three fifths seen once. The specimen was PBMCs. The receptors originated from a human donor who either received an allogeneic hematopoietic cell transplant for a myeloid malignancy or was a related donor (not recorded which). Some clones in this sample may be carry-over from other donors' samples.

The chain combines TRBV30 with TRBJ1-5, with D hard to call. The CDR3 is 17 residues long. V dropped 0 bases and J dropped 5 bases, with 20 bases sitting between them. Per germline, CDR1 GTSNPN and CDR2 SVGIG (reference sequence). In DNA form, the CDR3 reads TGTGCCTGGAGTGTATCCCCGCTCAGCAGTTCGGATCAGCCCCAGCATTTT. This translates into CAWSVSPLSSSDQPQHF.

Remarks on this clone: The junction shows a germline mismatch at one end, possibly a read error. Other nucleotide sequences in the sample specify the same CDR3. The chain is built from TRBV30 and TRBJ1-3, with D unclear. Germline loops: CDR1 GTSNPN, CDR2 SVGIG (reference sequence). The CDR3 consists of 13 residues. CDR3 loop: CAWSPHVGNTIYF. The CDR3 DNA reads as TGCGCCTGGAGTCCCCACGTTGGAAACACCATATATTTT.

This clone has only a few counts. The chain recombines TRBV30 with TRBJ2-7; tentatively, D is TRBD2 (5 bases). V was pared by 4 bases and J by 5 bases, with 9 bases between. Germline V gives CDR1 GTSNPN, CDR2 SVGIG (reference sequence). The CDR3 extends over 11 amino acids. DNA of the CDR3: TGTGCCTGGACACTAGTAAACGAGCAGTACTTC. It specifies CAWTLVNEQYF.

The CDR3 here is CASTPRDRVHEQYF. DNA of the CDR3: TGTGCCAGTACTCCTAGGGACAGGGTCCACGAGCAGTACTTC. The chain carries TRBV19 and TRBJ2-7; 9 nucleotides match TRBD1. The germline CDR1 and CDR2 sequences are LNHDA and SQIVND (reference sequence). CDR3 length: 14 amino acids. V shed 7 bases and J 5 bases; nucleotides not matched to a gene: 9.

This chain uses TRBV30 with TRBJ1-1; D gene uncertain. Deletions cut 8 bases from V and 9 bases from J, with 22 bases between. The CDR3 totals 13 residues. The germline gives CDR1 GTSNPN, CDR2 SVGIG (reference sequence). The CDR3 loop is CANTPTGYRQAFF. The CDR3 nucleotides are TGTGCCAACACCCCCACCGGGTACCGACAAGCTTTCTTT. Full variable domain (rest looked up from reference TRBV30 and TRBJ1-1): SQTIHQWPATLVQPVGSPLSLECTVEGTSNPNLYWYRQAAGRGLQLLFYSVGIGQISSEVPQNLSASRPQDRQFILSSKKLLLSDSGFYLCANTPTGYRQAFFGQGTRLTVV.

The gene calls are TRBV5-6 and TRBJ1-2; no firm D call. The CDR3 spans 12 residues. In germline, CDR1 is SGHDT, CDR2 YYEEEE. V dropped 6 bases and J dropped 4 bases, with 10 bases sitting between them. This CDR3 reads CASNTRFYGYTF. The CDR3 nucleotides read TGTGCCAGCAATACACGCTTCTATGGCTACACCTTC.

The chain joins TRBV25-1 to TRBJ1-2; 9 bases align to TRBD1. CDR1 is MGHDK and CDR2 is SYGVNS in the germline V gene. V lost 4 bases and J lost 4; bases outside the gene matches: 1. This CDR3 has 13 amino acids. CDR3 DNA sequence: TGTGCCAGCAGTGTGGGACAGGGCTATGGCTACACCTTC. Protein product: CASSVGQGYGYTF.

Here the CDR3 reads CASSLAGPALLDEQYF. The DNA for the CDR3 is TGTGCCAGCAGCTTAGCAGGGCCAGCCCTACTTGACGAGCAGTACTTC. This sequence joins TRBV11-3 and TRBJ2-5; possible D gene TRBD1, 5 bases. The J call may be mistaken, given a closer DNA end match to TRBJ2-7. CDR3 length equals 16 residues. Germline V lookup: CDR1 SGHNT, CDR2 YENEEA.

The J gene is TRBJ2-5, the V gene TRBV27, with 16 positions matching TRBD2. Germline values: CDR1 MNHEY, CDR2 SMNVEV (reference sequence). The CDR3 is 16 amino acids. V lost 6 bases and J lost 5; bases outside the gene matches: 6. The CDR3 nucleotides are TGTGCCAGCAGGGGACTAGCGGGAGGGTCATGGGAGACCCAGTACTTC. Amino acids: CASRGLAGGSWETQYF.

This clone occurred a few times. The J gene is TRBJ1-1, the V gene TRBV6-6; the D gene is possibly TRBD1 (5 bases). This CDR3 is 13 amino acids long. The germline V gene has CDR1 MNHNY and CDR2 SVGAGI (reference sequence). The V and J ends lost 6 bases and 5 bases respectively, with 13 bases between them. For the CDR3, the DNA is TGTGCCAGCAGGCAGGGTGGAGGGACTGAAGCTTTCTTT. As protein: CASRQGGGTEAFF.

This chain joins TRBV7-2 and TRBJ1-5, with a possible D match to TRBD1 (6 bases). The CDR3 has 15 residues. Per the germline V gene, CDR1 is SGHTA and CDR2 is FQGNSA. Trimming took off 1 base at V and 1 base at J, with 8 bases between the two ends. CDR3 protein: CASSLGTVSNQPQHF. The DNA of the CDR3 is TGTGCCAGCAGCTTAGGGACAGTCAGCAATCAGCCCCAGCATTTT.

This clone was detected only once. Its ends do not fully match the called genes, so a read error is possible. The chain uses TRBV30 and TRBJ2-5; D is uncertain. CDR1 is GTSNPN, CDR2 SVGIG, per germline (reference sequence). This CDR3 comprises 14 residues. The CDR3 region is CARSVDPYLKTQYF. DNA of the CDR3: TGTGCCCGGAGTGTAGACCCGTATCTAAAGACCCAGTACTTC.

The chain recombines TRBV7-2 with TRBJ2-7; D perhaps matches TRBD2 (6 bases). Per the germline V gene, CDR1 is SGHTA and CDR2 is FQGNSA. The V end lost 5 bases, the J end lost 1 base, and 12 bases lay between the germline ends. The CDR3 length is 14 residues. CDR3 residues: CASSPFSGSYEQYF. CDR3 coding DNA: TGTGCCAGCAGCCCGTTTAGCGGATCCTACGAGCAGTACTTC.

This clone was observed a handful of times. A read error may produce the germline difference seen at one junction end. The CDR3 DNA follows: TGTGTCAGTAGTCTGCTCGGCGGGACAGGGGGGCCTTGGCAGCCCCAGCATTTT. This translates into CVSSLLGGTGGPWQPQHF. V gene TRBV19 combines with J gene TRBJ1-5, with 11 bases fitting TRBD1. The CDR3 totals 18 residues. The V gene's germline CDR1 is LNHDA and CDR2 SQIVND (reference sequence).